This entry lists 19 T cell receptor beta chains sequenced from one sample in a study of blood T cell repertoires in COVID-19. The data were produced by immunoSEQ multiplex PCR, yet TCRdb's version contains in-frame clones alone and is incomplete. The profile shows about 130,000 clones, almost 85% of them singletons. What was sequenced was peripheral blood. The receptors come from a woman aged 25 to 45 who had recovered from COVID-19.

The gene calls are TRBV5-1 and TRBJ2-3; D gene uncertain. V gave up 3 bases and J gave up 6 bases, with 8 bases separating them. From germline, CDR1 is SGHRS and CDR2 YFSETQ. The CDR3 sequence is 12 residues long. CDR3 amino acids: CASSWSEDTQYF. CDR3 coding DNA: TGCGCCAGCAGCTGGAGTGAGGATACGCAGTATTTT.

The J gene is TRBJ1-4, the V gene TRBV5-4, with D perhaps matching TRBD1 (6 bases). Trimming left V 4 bases short and J 0 bases short, with 10 bases between. In germline, CDR1 is SGHNT, CDR2 YYREEE (reference sequence). The CDR3 runs 15 residues. In DNA, the CDR3 is TGTGCCAGCAGCCCGACAGGCGCAACTAATGAAAAACTGTTTTTT. Amino acids: CASSPTGATNEKLFF.

V and J are TRBV4-2 and TRBJ2-3, with TRBD2 matching 11 bases. Germline V gives CDR1 LGHNA, CDR2 YNFKEQ. V lost 1 base to trimming and J lost 0 bases; unmatched junction nucleotides: 6. The CDR3 totals 18 residues. The CDR3 region has the DNA TGTGCCAGCAGCCAAGGGACGACTAGCGGGGCCAGCACAGATACGCAGTATTTT. Amino acids: CASSQGTTSGASTDTQYF.

This clone was detected a few times. V usage is TRBV4-1 and J usage is TRBJ1-6; possibly TRBD1 for D (5 bases). The CDR3 is made up of 15 amino acids. Germline CDR1 and CDR2: MGHRA and YSYEKL. The V and J ends lost 2 bases and 9 bases respectively, with 14 bases between them. This chain's CDR3 is CASSQLWRGSSPLHF. DNA of the CDR3: TGCGCCAGCAGCCAATTATGGAGGGGTAGTTCACCCCTCCACTTT.

J is TRBJ2-1 and V is TRBV7-9; 9 bases map to TRBD2. V lost 3 bases, J lost 6 bases, and 3 bases stayed unmatched. Germline V lookup: CDR1 SEHNR, CDR2 FQNEAQ (reference sequence). The CDR3 loop spans 14 amino acids. The CDR3 DNA reads as TGTGCCAGCAGCTTGGGACTAGCTATCAATGAGCAGTTCTTC. Translated: CASSLGLAINEQFF.

The J gene is TRBJ1-1, the V gene TRBV2; 8 nucleotides align to TRBD1. The V segment lost 2 bases and the J segment 5 bases; nucleotides outside the gene matches: 10. Germline values: CDR1 SNHLY, CDR2 FYNNEI. The CDR3 sequence is 16 residues long. The CDR3 region has the DNA TGTGCCAGCAGTGAAACCCCCGACAGGGGAGGAACTGAAGCTTTCTTT. Protein: CASSETPDRGGTEAFF.

The rearrangement uses TRBV6-5 and TRBJ1-2; 7 nucleotides agree with TRBD1. V lost 6 bases, J lost 2 bases, and 3 bases stayed unmatched. This CDR3 is 13 amino acids long. CDR1 and CDR2 from the germline V gene are MNHEY and SVGAGI. In DNA, the CDR3 is TGTGCCAGCAGCCGGGGACAGAACTATGGCTACACCTTC. This encodes CASSRGQNYGYTF.

This clone was seen more than once but under ten times. The chain combines TRBV19 with TRBJ1-5; the D is unclear. CDR3 size: 12 residues. Trimming pared 7 bases from V and 2 bases from J, leaving 6 bases between. The germline gives CDR1 LNHDA, CDR2 SQIVND (reference sequence). The CDR3 loop is CASNFGNQPQHF. DNA of the CDR3: TGTGCCAGTAACTTTGGCAATCAGCCCCAGCATTTT.

The chain has TRBV4-2 and TRBJ2-7, with 7 positions matching TRBD2. Trimming removed 0 bases from V and 7 bases from J; junction bases left unmatched: 12. The CDR3 is 16 residues long. From germline, CDR1 is LGHNA and CDR2 YNFKEQ. The CDR3 DNA reads TGTGCCAGCAGCCAAGATCCCTTAGGGACTAAGTATGAGCAGTACTTC. This gives the protein CASSQDPLGTKYEQYF.

The chain employs TRBV6-1 and TRBJ2-2; D is unclear. V dropped 2 bases and J dropped 4 bases, with 14 bases sitting between them. The CDR3 covers 16 residues. CDR1 MNHNS and CDR2 SASEGT come from the germline V gene. The CDR3 DNA follows: TGTGCCAGCAGTGAATTTAACGGTCCGGTCACCGGGGAGCTGTTTTTT. It translates to CASSEFNGPVTGELFF.

V gene TRBV6-5 combines with J gene TRBJ2-7; 7 nucleotides line up with TRBD2. The germline V gene has CDR1 MNHEY and CDR2 SVGAGI. The CDR3 spans 14 residues. The J segment lost 4 bases and the V segment lost 8 bases, leaving 11 bases of the junction unmatched. The CDR3 loop reads CASCFQVSGYEQYF. Written as DNA, the CDR3 is TGTGCCAGCTGTTTTCAGGTTAGCGGGTACGAGCAGTACTTC.

J is TRBJ2-2 and V is TRBV6-5; 8 nucleotides align to TRBD1. Germline V gives CDR1 MNHEY, CDR2 SVGAGI. V shed 6 bases, J shed 0 bases, and the junction held 3 bases outside the gene matches. This CDR3 is 15 amino acids long. The CDR3 nucleotides are TGTGCCAGCAGAGAGACAGGGGCGAACACCGGGGAGCTGTTTTTT. Amino acid sequence: CASRETGANTGELFF.

The V call is TRBV6-6, the J call TRBJ1-4; 9 positions agree with TRBD1. CDR1 and CDR2 from the germline V gene are MNHNY and SVGAGI (reference sequence). V shed 5 bases, J shed 0 bases, and the junction held 7 bases outside the gene matches. The CDR3 is made up of 17 amino acids. The CDR3 here is CASSRDRDPSTNEKLFF. CDR3 coding DNA: TGTGCCAGCAGTCGGGACAGGGACCCTTCAACTAATGAAAAACTGTTTTTT.

Worth noting for this clone: The same CDR3 is also encoded by other DNA sequences in this sample. The rearrangement joins TRBV3-1 (or the pseudogene TRBV3-2) to TRBJ2-7; the match to TRBD1 covers 7 bases. Germline-derived CDR1 and CDR2 are LGHDT and YNNKEL (reference sequence). With V trimmed by 1 base and J by 1 base, 1 base remained unmatched. This CDR3 has 14 amino acids. The CDR3 region is CASSQGTGSYEQYF. CDR3 DNA: TGTGCCAGCAGCCAAGGGACAGGTTCCTACGAGCAGTACTTC.

The J gene is TRBJ2-5, the V gene TRBV24-1; D might be TRBD1 (5 bases). The germline CDR1 and CDR2 sequences are KGHDR and SFDVKD. The V end lost 3 bases, the J end lost 1 base, and 14 bases lay between the germline ends. The CDR3 loop spans 16 amino acids. This CDR3 is CATSDPYRSFQETQYF. Here the CDR3 DNA reads TGTGCCACCAGTGATCCCTACAGGAGCTTCCAAGAGACCCAGTACTTC.

This clone occurred once. CDR3 DNA sequence: TGTGCCAGCACCACTCTCGGAGGGAACTACAATGAGCAGTTCTTC. Translated, it gives CASTTLGGNYNEQFF. The chain combines TRBV11-2 with TRBJ2-1; the D gene is possibly TRBD2 (6 bases). V lost 7 bases and J lost 3, with 16 bases in between. The CDR3 totals 15 residues. CDR1 and CDR2 (germline): SGHAT, FQNNGV. Complete variable domain (other parts from reference TRBV11-2 and TRBJ2-1): EAGVAQSPRYKIIEKRQSVAFWCNPISGHATLYWYQQILGQGPKLLIQFQNNGVVDDSQLPKDRFSAERLKGVDSTLKIQPAKLEDSAVYLCASTTLGGNYNEQFFGPGTRLTVL.

This sequence joins TRBV20-1 and TRBJ1-5; no clear D gene. Trimming took 3 bases from V and 0 from J, leaving 12 bases between them. CDR3 size: 15 residues. Germline CDR1 is DFQATT and CDR2 is SNEGSKA (reference sequence). The CDR3 DNA reads TGCAGTGCTAGTGAGGACTCATATAGCAATCAGCCCCAGCATTTT. The encoded protein is CSASEDSYSNQPQHF.

This rearrangement joins TRBV6-6 to TRBJ1-6; D is perhaps TRBD1 (6 bases). The V gene's germline CDR1 is MNHNY and CDR2 SVGAGI (reference sequence). The CDR3 is 16 residues long. The V and J ends lost 0 bases and 5 bases respectively, with 11 bases between them. The CDR3, as DNA: TGTGCCAGCAGTTACTCGGGGACACAAGATAATTCACCCCTCCACTTT. Translation gives CASSYSGTQDNSPLHF.

The chain links TRBV5-1 to TRBJ2-5, with 8 bases matching TRBD1. Trimming cost V 4 bases and J 1 base; bases outside gene matches: 6. Germline CDR1 is SGHRS and CDR2 is YFSETQ. This CDR3 contains 15 residues. The CDR3 sequence is CASSPGTGLQETQYF. In DNA, the CDR3 is TGCGCCAGCAGCCCGGGGACAGGTCTCCAAGAGACCCAGTACTTC.